Sequencing of this TCR beta chain was carried out in a study of beta chain features in type 1 diabetes. Deletions cut 4 bases from V and 2 bases from J, with 7 bases between. Germline CDR1 reads KGHSH; CDR2 reads LQKENI. This CDR3 spans 13 amino acids. Expressed TCRB transcripts were sequenced because the entire RNA isolate underwent reverse transcription. Method: immunoSEQ multiplex PCR; TCRdb's copy keeps in-frame clones and lacks some. Of fewer than 650,000 clones listed, 15% to 18% were seen once; the top ten hold about 0.087%. V gene TRBV18 combines with J gene TRBJ2-3; D ambiguous. Sequences were obtained from naive CD4+ T cells from blood. This sequence originates from a man between 18 and 35 years old in good health. The CDR3 sequence is CASSRTATDTQYF. The CDR3 DNA is TGTGCCAGCTCACGGACGGCCACAGATACGCAGTATTTT.